The 21 T cell receptor beta chains presented below share a single source sample, sequenced in a study of beta chain features in type 1 diabetes. The whole isolated RNA underwent reverse transcription, so sequencing captured expressed TCRB transcripts. Produced via immunoSEQ multiplex PCR; TCRdb's table is partial and in-frame only. The sample yields hundreds of thousands of clones, around 15% seen once. The antigens of these receptors remain unknown. Study-level points and caveats: Patients with Type 1 diabetes showed moderately but significantly shorter TCRB CDR3s in all four CD4+ subsets.

Sequenced input: naive CD4+ T cells from blood. The receptor set was obtained from a man younger than 30 with type 1 diabetes.

This clone was observed a handful of times. The V call is TRBV30, the J call TRBJ2-7; 10 nucleotides align to TRBD1. CDR1 is GTSNPN and CDR2 is SVGIG in the germline V gene (reference sequence). Trimming took 3 bases from V and 2 from J; bases not matched to a gene: 4. The CDR3 contains 14 residues. Here the CDR3 DNA reads TGTGCCTGGAGCTCCGGGACAGGGGCCTACGAGCAGTACTTC. Its translation is CAWSSGTGAYEQYF.

This clone was seen a few times. The rearrangement links TRBV28 to TRBJ1-2; 11 bases line up with TRBD1. The CDR3 extends over 14 amino acids. The germline gives CDR1 MDHEN, CDR2 SYDVKM. V dropped 6 bases and J dropped 6; count of bases not matched to a gene: 6. The CDR3 protein is CASSRDRGDDGYTF. The CDR3, as DNA: TGTGCCAGCAGCCGGGACAGGGGGGACGATGGCTACACCTTC.

A few counts support this clone. The chain is built from TRBV14 and TRBJ2-2, with D unresolved. The CDR3 sequence is 15 residues long. The V and J ends lost 1 base and 0 bases respectively, with 6 bases between them. Germline V gene data show CDR1 as SGHDN and CDR2 as FVKESK. The CDR3 nucleotides are TGTGCCAGCAGCCAAGGGACCTCGAACACCGGGGAGCTGTTTTTT. Translating gives CASSQGTSNTGELFF.

The V and J genes are TRBV5-1 and TRBJ2-7; D is tentatively TRBD1 or TRBD2 (5 bases each). CDR1 is SGHRS, CDR2 YFSETQ, per germline. V was pared by 1 base and J by 6 bases, with 17 bases between. The CDR3 contains 15 residues. The CDR3 nucleotides are TGCGCCAGCAGCTTGATCCCGGGACCCGAGGCCGAGCAGTACTTC. Its translation: CASSLIPGPEAEQYF.

This clone was observed a handful of times. The genes are TRBV7-2 and TRBJ1-3; a weak D match, TRBD1 (6 bases). This CDR3 comprises 15 residues. Germline-derived CDR1 and CDR2 are SGHTA and FQGNSA. V was shortened by 6 bases and J by 4 bases, with 16 bases between the two germline ends. The CDR3 sequence is CASRSMGALGNTIYF. DNA for the CDR3: TGTGCCAGCAGATCGATGGGGGCGCTAGGAAACACCATATATTTT.

V is TRBV6-1 and J is TRBJ2-7, with D perhaps TRBD1 or TRBD2 (5 bases each). V shed 6 bases and J shed 2 bases, with 14 bases lying between them. CDR1 and CDR2 from the germline V gene are MNHNS and SASEGT. The CDR3 has 14 amino acids. CDR3 nucleotide sequence: TGTGCCAGCAGCGTCCGGGACCAAACCTACGAGCAGTACTTC. It encodes CASSVRDQTYEQYF.

This clone appeared a few times. This chain uses TRBV13 with TRBJ2-6; D not resolved. Germline CDR1 is PRHDT and CDR2 is FYEKMQ (reference sequence). CDR3 length: 17 residues. Trimming took off 2 bases at V and 0 bases at J, with 11 bases between the two ends. The CDR3 coding sequence is TGTGCCAGCAGCTTAAGAAGTGGGTCCTCTGGGGCCAACGTCCTGACTTTC. This sequence encodes CASSLRSGSSGANVLTF.

This chain joins TRBV7-8 and TRBJ2-1; D call uncertain. Germline CDR1 is SGHVS and CDR2 is FQNEAQ. The CDR3 totals 14 residues. V dropped 6 bases and J dropped 2 bases, with 11 bases sitting between them. The CDR3 nucleotides are TGTGCCAGCAGTAGGACCACCGCCTACAATGAGCAGTTCTTC. Residues: CASSRTTAYNEQFF.

This chain connects TRBV28 to TRBJ2-7; D may correspond to TRBD1 or TRBD2 (5 bases each). The germline V gene encodes CDR1 MDHEN and CDR2 SYDVKM. V was cut by 4 bases and J by 9 bases, with 13 bases left in between. This CDR3 region has 12 residues. The CDR3 coding sequence is TGTGCCAGCAGTTCCTATAGGGACGTGCAGTACTTC. Amino acid sequence: CASSSYRDVQYF. The full variable domain, with the rest looked up from reference TRBV28 and TRBJ2-7, is DVKVTQSSRYLVKRTGEKVFLECVQDMDHENMFWYRQDPGLGLRLIYFSYDVKMKEKGDIPEGYSVSREKKERFSLILESASTNQTSMYLCASSSYRDVQYFGPGTRLTVT.

For this clone: Other DNA sequences in the same sample also yield this CDR3. The chain joins TRBV6-1 to TRBJ2-7; perhaps TRBD1 as D (5 bases). The CDR3 has 13 residues. Trimming took off 7 bases at V and 4 bases at J, with 14 bases between the two ends. From germline, CDR1 is MNHNS and CDR2 SASEGT. The CDR3: CASKPGPGYEQYF. As DNA, the CDR3 is TGTGCCAGCAAACCAGGGCCAGGGTACGAGCAGTACTTC.

In its sample, this clone was seen a few times. V usage is TRBV5-1 and J usage is TRBJ1-1; no firm D call. Germline V gene lookup returns CDR1 SGHRS and CDR2 YFSETQ. The V gene lost 4 bases and the J gene lost 5 bases, with 15 bases spanning the gap. The CDR3 covers 14 residues. The CDR3 DNA sequence: TGCGCCAGCAGCCCCATAGGTGCGGGGACTGAAGCTTTCTTT. This encodes CASSPIGAGTEAFF.

In its sample, this clone was seen a few times. The V and J genes are TRBV5-4 and TRBJ1-2; 8 bases line up with TRBD1. The germline V gene encodes CDR1 SGHNT and CDR2 YYREEE (reference sequence). Germline trimming cut 4 bases from V and 4 bases from J; bases unmatched to any gene: 9. CDR3 length: 15 residues. CDR3 amino acids: CASSEPGTGFYGYTF. CDR3 nucleotide sequence: TGTGCCAGCAGCGAACCCGGGACAGGTTTCTATGGCTACACCTTC. The full variable domain, with the rest looked up from reference TRBV5-4 and TRBJ1-2, is ETGVTQSPTHLIKTRGQQVTLRCSSQSGHNTVSWYQQALGQGPQFIFQYYREEENGRGNFPPRFSGLQFPNYSSELNVNALELDDSALYLCASSEPGTGFYGYTFGSGTRLTVV.

This rearrangement joins TRBV9 to TRBJ2-2, with TRBD1 as a possible D gene (6 bases). This CDR3 has 16 residues. Between the trimmed V and J ends, which lost 0 bases and 3 bases, there was a span of 12 bases. Germline V gives CDR1 SGDLS, CDR2 YYNGEE. The CDR3 coding sequence is TGTGCCAGCAGCGTAGCTGGGGGCCAGTACACCGGGGAGCTGTTTTTT. Its translation: CASSVAGGQYTGELFF.

This chain uses TRBV7-9 with TRBJ2-2; 9 bases agree with TRBD1. The CDR3 sequence is 14 residues long. V lost 5 bases, J lost 7 bases, and 5 bases stayed unmatched. Germline CDR1 reads SEHNR; CDR2 reads FQNEAQ (reference sequence). CDR3 residues: CASSLRTGVGELFF. Here the CDR3 DNA reads TGTGCCAGCAGCCTTCGGACAGGGGTCGGGGAGCTGTTTTTT.

The chain recombines TRBV30 with TRBJ2-1; 11 bases are shared with TRBD2. Germline trimming cut 2 bases from V and 8 bases from J; bases unmatched to any gene: 5. Germline loops: CDR1 GTSNPN, CDR2 SVGIG (reference sequence). The CDR3 covers 14 residues. CDR3: CAWSRLAGPYEQFF. The CDR3 DNA sequence: TGTGCCTGGAGTCGACTAGCGGGGCCCTATGAGCAGTTCTTC.

This clone was counted only a few times. The chain links TRBV18 to TRBJ1-1, with no clear D. CDR1 is KGHSH, CDR2 LQKENI, per germline. Trimming removed 8 bases at V and 0 bases at J, with 10 bases between. This CDR3 contains 13 residues. The CDR3 coding sequence is TGTGCCAGCGCCGGAGAAATGAACACTGAAGCTTTCTTT. Translation: CASAGEMNTEAFF.

This clone occurred a few times. The chain carries TRBV28 and TRBJ2-7; D is unclear. This CDR3 spans 13 amino acids. Germline CDR1 reads MDHEN; CDR2 reads SYDVKM. The V end lost 6 bases, the J end lost 5 bases, and 14 bases lay between the germline ends. The CDR3 DNA is TGTGCCAGCAGCCCTCGGCTCCCTAACGAGCAGTACTTC. Translation gives CASSPRLPNEQYF.

The rearrangement links TRBV14 to TRBJ2-3; D not certain. This CDR3 comprises 14 residues. Per the germline V gene, CDR1 is SGHDN and CDR2 is FVKESK. V was pared by 4 bases and J by 4 bases, with 12 bases between. The CDR3 loop reads CASSRRPVADTQYF. The CDR3 nucleotides are TGTGCCAGCAGCCGAAGACCAGTTGCAGATACGCAGTATTTT. The full variable domain, with the rest looked up from reference TRBV14 and TRBJ2-3, is EAGVTQFPSHSVIEKGQTVTLRCDPISGHDNLYWYRRVMGKEIKFLLHFVKESKQDESGMPNNRFLAERTGGTYSTLKVQPAELEDSGVYFCASSRRPVADTQYFGPGTRLTVL.

This chain links TRBV10-3 with TRBJ2-7; a possible D gene is TRBD1 (6 bases). The CDR3 is 12 residues long. CDR1 is ENHRY and CDR2 is SYGVKD in the germline V gene. V was shortened by 8 bases and J by 1 base, with 9 bases between the two germline ends. CDR3 region: CAIGGGSYEQYF. The CDR3 nucleotides are TGTGCCATCGGGGGCGGGTCCTACGAGCAGTACTTC.

A few counts support this clone. This chain joins TRBV29-1 and TRBJ2-1; either TRBD1 or TRBD2 may supply D (5 bases each). The V end lost 4 bases, the J end lost 4 bases, and 11 bases lay between the germline ends. The V gene's germline CDR1 is SQVTM and CDR2 ANQGSEA. The CDR3 is made up of 13 amino acids. This CDR3 is CSVGGTAYNEQFF. For the CDR3, the DNA is TGCAGCGTTGGTGGGACGGCTTACAATGAGCAGTTCTTC.

In its sample, this clone was seen a few times. The CDR3 is CATGRGGNQPQHF. The CDR3 DNA is TGTGCCACGGGCAGGGGTGGCAATCAGCCCCAGCATTTT. This chain uses TRBV10-3 with TRBJ1-5, with D perhaps TRBD1 (6 bases). CDR3 length: 13 residues. Between the trimmed V and J ends, which lost 10 bases and 2 bases, there was a span of 12 bases. The V gene's germline CDR1 is ENHRY and CDR2 SYGVKD.